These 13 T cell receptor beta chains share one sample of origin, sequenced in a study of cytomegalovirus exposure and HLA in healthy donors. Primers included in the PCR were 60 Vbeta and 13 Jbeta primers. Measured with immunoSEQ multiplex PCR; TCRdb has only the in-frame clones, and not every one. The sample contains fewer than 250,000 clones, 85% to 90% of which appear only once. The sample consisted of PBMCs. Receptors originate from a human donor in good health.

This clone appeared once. CDR3 nucleotide sequence: TGTGCCACCAGCAGAGGACAGGGCTTGGGTGGCTACACCTTC. This translates into CATSRGQGLGGYTF. The V gene is TRBV15, the J gene TRBJ1-2, with 7 positions matching TRBD1. Germline V gene sequence: CDR1 LNHNV, CDR2 YYDKDF (reference sequence). With V trimmed by 1 base and J by 7 bases, 6 bases remained unmatched. The CDR3 totals 14 residues.

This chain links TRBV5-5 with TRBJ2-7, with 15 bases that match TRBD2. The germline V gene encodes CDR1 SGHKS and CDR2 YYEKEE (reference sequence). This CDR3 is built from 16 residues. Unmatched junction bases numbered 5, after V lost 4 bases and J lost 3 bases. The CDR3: CASSVGTSGRYYEQYF. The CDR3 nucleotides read TGTGCCAGCAGCGTCGGGACTAGCGGGAGGTACTACGAGCAGTACTTC. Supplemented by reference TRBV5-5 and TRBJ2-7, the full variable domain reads DAGVTQSPTHLIKTRGQQVTLRCSPISGHKSVSWYQQVLGQGPQFIFQYYEKEERGRGNFPDRFSARQFPNYSSELNVNALLLGDSALYLCASSVGTSGRYYEQYFGPGTRLTVT.

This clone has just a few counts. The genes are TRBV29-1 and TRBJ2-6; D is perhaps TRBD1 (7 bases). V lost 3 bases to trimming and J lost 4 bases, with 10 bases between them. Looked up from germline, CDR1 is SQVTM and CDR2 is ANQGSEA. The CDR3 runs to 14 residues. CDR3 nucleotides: TGCAGCGTTGACAGGGGGGCAGGGGCCAACGTCCTGACTTTC. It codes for CSVDRGAGANVLTF.

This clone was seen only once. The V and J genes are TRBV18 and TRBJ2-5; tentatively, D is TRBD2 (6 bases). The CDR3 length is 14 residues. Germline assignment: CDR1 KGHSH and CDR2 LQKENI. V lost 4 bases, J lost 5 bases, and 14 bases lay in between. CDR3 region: CASSLTTRSETQYF. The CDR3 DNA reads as TGTGCCAGCTCACTAACGACTAGATCGGAGACCCAGTACTTC.

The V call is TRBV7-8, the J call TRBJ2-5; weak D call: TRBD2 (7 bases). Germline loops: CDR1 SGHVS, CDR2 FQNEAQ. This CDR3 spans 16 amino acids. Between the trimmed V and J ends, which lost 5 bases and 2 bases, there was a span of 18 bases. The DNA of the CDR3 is TGTGCCAGCAGCCCGAGGGAGGGGGGAGAGCAAGAGACCCAGTACTTC. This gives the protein CASSPREGGEQETQYF.

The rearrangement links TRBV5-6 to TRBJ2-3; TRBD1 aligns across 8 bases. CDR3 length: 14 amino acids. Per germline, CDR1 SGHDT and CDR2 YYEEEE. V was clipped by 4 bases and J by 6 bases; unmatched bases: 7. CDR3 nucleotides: TGTGCCAGCAGCCAGACAGGGGTGGCGGATACGCAGTATTTT. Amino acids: CASSQTGVADTQYF. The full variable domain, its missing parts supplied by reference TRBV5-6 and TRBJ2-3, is DAGVTQSPTHLIKTRGQQVTLRCSPKSGHDTVSWYQQALGQGPQFIFQYYEEEERQRGNFPDRFSGHQFPNYSSELNVNALLLGDSALYLCASSQTGVADTQYFGPGTRLTVL.

CDR3 DNA sequence: TGTGCCAGTAGTATAGGGGGCAGGTCCCCTTTCCAGTTCTTC. Translating gives CASSIGGRSPFQFF. This chain connects TRBV19 to TRBJ2-1; D may be TRBD1 (5 bases). The V and J ends lost 1 base and 13 bases respectively, with 17 bases between them. Germline V gene lookup returns CDR1 LNHDA and CDR2 SQIVND (reference sequence). The CDR3 consists of 14 residues.

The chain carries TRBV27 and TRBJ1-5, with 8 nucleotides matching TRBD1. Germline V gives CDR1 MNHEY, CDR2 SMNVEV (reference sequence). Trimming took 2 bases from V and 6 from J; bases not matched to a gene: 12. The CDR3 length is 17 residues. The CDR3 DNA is TGTGCCAGCAGTTTAACAGGGGGGTCTATTAGGGTTCAGCCCCAGCATTTT. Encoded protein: CASSLTGGSIRVQPQHF.

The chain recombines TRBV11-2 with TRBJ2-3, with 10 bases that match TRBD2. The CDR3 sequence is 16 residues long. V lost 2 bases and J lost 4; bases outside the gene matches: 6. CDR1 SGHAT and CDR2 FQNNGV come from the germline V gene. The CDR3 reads CASSLSPSGSSDTQYF. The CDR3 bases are TGTGCCAGCAGCTTATCACCTAGCGGGAGTTCAGATACGCAGTATTTT.

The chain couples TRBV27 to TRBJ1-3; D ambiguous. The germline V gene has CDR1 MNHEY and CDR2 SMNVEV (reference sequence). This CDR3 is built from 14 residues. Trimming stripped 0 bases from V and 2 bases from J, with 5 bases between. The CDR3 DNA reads TGTGCCAGCAGTTTATCTGGAGCTGGAAACACCATATATTTT. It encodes CASSLSGAGNTIYF.

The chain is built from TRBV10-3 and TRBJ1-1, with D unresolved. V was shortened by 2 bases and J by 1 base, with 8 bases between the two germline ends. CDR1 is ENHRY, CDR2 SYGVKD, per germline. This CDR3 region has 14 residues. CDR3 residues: CAISERQANTEAFF. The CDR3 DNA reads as TGTGCCATCAGTGAGCGGCAGGCGAACACTGAAGCTTTCTTT.

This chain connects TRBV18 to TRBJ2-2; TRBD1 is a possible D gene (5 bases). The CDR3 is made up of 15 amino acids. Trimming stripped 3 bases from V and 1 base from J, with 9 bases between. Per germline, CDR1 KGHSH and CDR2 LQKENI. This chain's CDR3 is CASSPRTGNTGELFF. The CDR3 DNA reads TGTGCCAGCTCACCTAGAACAGGGAACACCGGGGAGCTGTTTTTT.

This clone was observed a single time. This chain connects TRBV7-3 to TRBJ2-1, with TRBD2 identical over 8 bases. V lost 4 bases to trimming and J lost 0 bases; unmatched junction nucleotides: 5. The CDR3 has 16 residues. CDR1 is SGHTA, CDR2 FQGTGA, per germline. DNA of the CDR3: TGTGCCAGCAGCTCCCTAGCGGGTGGCTCCTACAATGAGCAGTTCTTC. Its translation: CASSSLAGGSYNEQFF.